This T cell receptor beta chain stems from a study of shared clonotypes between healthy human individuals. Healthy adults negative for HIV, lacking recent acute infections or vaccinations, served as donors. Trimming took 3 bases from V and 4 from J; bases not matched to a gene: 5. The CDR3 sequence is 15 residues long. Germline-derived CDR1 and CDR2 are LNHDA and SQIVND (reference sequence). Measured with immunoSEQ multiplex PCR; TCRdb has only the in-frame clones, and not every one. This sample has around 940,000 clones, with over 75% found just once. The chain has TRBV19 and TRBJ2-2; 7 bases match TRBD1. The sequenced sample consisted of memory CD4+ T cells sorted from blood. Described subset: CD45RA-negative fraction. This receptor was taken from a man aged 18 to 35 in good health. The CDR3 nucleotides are TGTGCCAGTAGTATTCTAGCAGGGGGCACCGGGGAGCTGTTTTTT. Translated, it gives CASSILAGGTGELFF.